The 20 T cell receptor beta chains presented below share a single source sample, sequenced in a study of post-analysis software for immune sequencing data. Whole-study results and caveats: The study found TRBV5-6, TRBV5-1 and TRBV20-1 among five TRBV segments more frequent in patients than controls.

Their cognate antigens are unknown. Researchers reported that TCR beta cDNA libraries carried unique molecular identifiers. TCRdb passed the PCR reads through MiXCR, listing each CDR3 protein once. The repertoire includes about 380,000 distinct CDR3 sequences, roughly 38% of them detected once, and about an eighth sits in the top ten. The material sequenced was blood. Source of these receptors: a girl aged 5 to 17 with multiple sclerosis.

The chain has TRBV7-8 and TRBJ1-6, with unresolved D. The CDR3 extends over 18 amino acids. V was clipped by 1 base and J by 0 bases, with 13 bases between them. Germline CDR1 SGHVS, CDR2 FQNEAQ. In DNA, the CDR3 is TGTGCCAGCAGCTTAGACTCGTACGGAAGCTCCTATAATTCACCCCTCCACTTT. It yields the protein CASSLDSYGSSYNSPLHF.

This clonotype was recorded a few times. This chain joins TRBV5-1 and TRBJ2-1, with 10 positions matching TRBD2. Germline V CDR1 and CDR2: SGHRS, YFSETQ. Trimming removed 4 bases from V and 7 bases from J; junction bases left unmatched: 8. The CDR3 is 15 residues long. This chain's CDR3 is CASSRSGGAENEQFF. The DNA for the CDR3 is TGCGCCAGCAGCCGGAGCGGGGGGGCAGAGAATGAGCAGTTCTTC.

The count of this clonotype is one. This chain uses TRBV7-2 with TRBJ2-5; 15 bases align to TRBD2. V lost 4 bases and J lost 13; bases outside the gene matches: 19. The CDR3 has 18 residues. Germline-derived CDR1 and CDR2 are SGHTA and FQGNSA. CDR3 DNA sequence: TGTGCCAGCAGCTCATCACCCTCGGGACTAGCGGGGGGTTACGAGCGGTACTTC. It translates to CASSSSPSGLAGGYERYF.

This clonotype was observed a few times. The chain uses TRBV5-5 and TRBJ2-1, with D possibly matching TRBD1 (5 bases). There are 15 residues in the CDR3. CDR1 is SGHKS, CDR2 YYEKEE, per germline (reference sequence). V lost 0 bases to trimming and J lost 2 bases, with 9 bases between them. CDR3 residues: CASSLAGPTYNEQFF. The DNA of the CDR3 is TGTGCCAGCAGCTTGGCAGGGCCCACCTACAATGAGCAGTTCTTC.

In its sample, this clonotype was seen a few times. V and J are TRBV7-8 and TRBJ2-5, with TRBD1 matching over 10 bases. With V trimmed by 4 bases and J by 4 bases, 3 bases remained unmatched. Germline assignment: CDR1 SGHVS and CDR2 FQNEAQ. This CDR3 is 14 amino acids long. CDR3 in amino acids: CASSWDRGRETQYF. As DNA, the CDR3 is TGTGCCAGCAGCTGGGACAGGGGAAGAGAGACCCAGTACTTC.

V and J are TRBV6-2 or TRBV6-3 and TRBJ1-2; D uncertain. The CDR3 has 18 amino acids. V was shortened by 5 bases and J by 2 bases, with 24 bases between the two germline ends. Germline V gene data show CDR1 as MNHEY and CDR2 as SVGEGT. The CDR3: CASSKVLAFGIRNYGYTF. The CDR3 DNA reads as TGTGCCAGCAGTAAAGTTTTGGCCTTCGGAATCCGGAACTATGGCTACACCTTC.

The chain carries TRBV4-3 and TRBJ2-7; perhaps TRBD1 as D (6 bases). Germline CDR1 reads LGHNA; CDR2 reads YSLEER. CDR3 length: 15 residues. The V end lost 1 base, the J end lost 2 bases, and 12 bases lay between the germline ends. The CDR3 sequence: CASSQGARGTYEQYF. The CDR3, as DNA: TGCGCCAGCAGCCAAGGGGCCAGGGGCACCTACGAGCAGTACTTC.

Points on this clonotype: The junction departs from the called germline gene at one end, perhaps through a read error. The rearrangement joins TRBV9 to TRBJ2-7; D possibly corresponds to TRBD1 (5 bases). CDR3 length: 14 residues. Germline CDR1 SGDLS, CDR2 YYNGEE. The CDR3 loop reads CVSSPYRNSYEQYF. CDR3 DNA: TGTGTCAGCAGCCCCTACAGGAATTCCTACGAGCAGTACTTC. The full variable domain, completed using reference TRBV9 and TRBJ2-7, is DSGVTQTPKHLITATGQRVTLRCSPRSGDLSVYWYQQSLDQGLQFLIQYYNGEERAKGNILERFSAQQFPDLHSELNLSSLELGDSALYFCVSSPYRNSYEQYFGPGTRLTVT.

This clonotype was counted many times. The genes are TRBV29-1 and TRBJ1-4; D not certain. The CDR3 loop spans 14 amino acids. With 4 bases removed from V and 4 bases from J, the gap between germline ends came to 13 bases. CDR1 is SQVTM and CDR2 is ANQGSEA in the germline V gene. The CDR3 here is CSVVDGQRNEKLFF. The CDR3 DNA reads as TGCAGCGTTGTAGATGGGCAGCGTAATGAAAAACTGTTTTTT.

The chain uses TRBV20-1 and TRBJ2-1; the match to TRBD2 covers 10 bases. V shed 0 bases, J shed 6 bases, and the junction held 8 bases outside the gene matches. The CDR3 spans 16 residues. The germline CDR1 and CDR2 sequences are DFQATT and SNEGSKA (reference sequence). CDR3 nucleotide sequence: TGCAGTGCTAGAGATTTTTGGACTAGCGGTCTCAATGAGCAGTTCTTC. The encoded protein is CSARDFWTSGLNEQFF.

As regards this clonotype: Possible read error: a much larger clone is one base away. CDR3 DNA: TGTGCCAGCAGCTTAGATGGAGAGAGGACGCAGTATTTT. Protein: CASSLDGERTQYF. The J gene is TRBJ2-3, the V gene TRBV7-2; no reliable D call. Trimming took off 1 base at V and 9 bases at J, with 11 bases between the two ends. CDR1 is SGHTA and CDR2 is FQGNSA in the germline V gene. CDR3 length: 13 residues.

V and J are TRBV7-8 and TRBJ2-5; possible D gene TRBD2, 6 bases. CDR1 is SGHVS, CDR2 FQNEAQ, per germline. The length of the CDR3 is 16 residues. V lost 1 base to trimming and J lost 0 bases, with 12 bases between them. This CDR3 is CASSLGKQRDQETQYF. The CDR3 bases are TGTGCCAGCAGCTTAGGGAAACAGCGGGACCAAGAGACCCAGTACTTC.

This clonotype was counted between two and nine times. The chain couples TRBV7-2 to TRBJ1-1; D ambiguous. Between the trimmed V and J ends, which lost 4 bases and 7 bases, there was a span of 19 bases. This CDR3 comprises 15 residues. Germline V gives CDR1 SGHTA, CDR2 FQGNSA. The CDR3 nucleotides are TGTGCCAGCAGCTCTTACCCCAGGAGCCTGCTTGAAGCTTTCTTT. Amino acid sequence: CASSSYPRSLLEAFF. The full variable domain, in which reference TRBV7-2 and TRBJ1-1 provide the parts outside the CDR3, is GAGVSQSPSNKVTEKGKDVELRCDPISGHTALYWYRQSLGQGLEFLIYFQGNSAPDKSGLPSDRFSAERTGGSVSTLTIQRTQQEDSAVYLCASSSYPRSLLEAFFGQGTRLTVV.

The chain recombines TRBV29-1 with TRBJ1-1; 8 nucleotides match TRBD1. Germline V CDR1 and CDR2: SQVTM, ANQGSEA. The CDR3 runs to 13 residues. J was trimmed by 3 bases and V by 5 bases; bases with no gene match: 5. The CDR3 spells CSVTDREDTEAFF. The CDR3 DNA is TGCAGCGTTACGGACAGGGAGGACACTGAAGCTTTCTTT.

This clonotype is a singleton in its sample. The chain employs TRBV7-2 and TRBJ2-3; D possibly corresponds to TRBD2 (6 bases). The CDR3 extends over 15 amino acids. CDR1 is SGHTA and CDR2 is FQGNSA in the germline V gene. With 1 base removed from V and 6 bases from J, the gap between germline ends came to 14 bases. The CDR3: CASSLGTRDGDTQYF. DNA of the CDR3: TGTGCCAGCAGCTTAGGCACGCGGGACGGGGATACGCAGTATTTT.

The rearrangement links TRBV10-2 to TRBJ2-4, with D uncertain. The DNA end favors TRBJ2-7, so the J call may be wrong. Germline V gene data show CDR1 as WSHSY and CDR2 as SAAADI. The length of the CDR3 is 12 residues. CDR3 nucleotide sequence: TGCGCCAGCACCGGCGACTGCTACGAGCAGTACTTC. Encoded protein: CASTGDCYEQYF.

CDR3 region: CASRRTSGGPKEQYF. In DNA, the CDR3 is TGTGCCAGCAGGAGGACTAGCGGGGGGCCAAAGGAGCAGTACTTC. This rearrangement joins TRBV2 to TRBJ2-7, with 14 bases aligning to TRBD2. Unmatched junction bases numbered 8, after V lost 6 bases and J lost 7 bases. This CDR3 contains 15 residues. Germline assignment: CDR1 SNHLY and CDR2 FYNNEI.

This clonotype was seen a handful of times. V gene TRBV6-1 combines with J gene TRBJ1-2, with TRBD1 matching over 7 bases. Germline trimming cut 1 base from V and 7 bases from J; bases unmatched to any gene: 9. Germline V gene data show CDR1 as MNHNS and CDR2 as SASEGT. CDR3 length equals 15 residues. CDR3 region: CASSEGGGKGRGYTF. CDR3 nucleotide sequence: TGTGCCAGCAGTGAAGGAGGGGGCAAGGGACGTGGCTACACCTTC.

This clonotype was recorded a few times. The chain joins TRBV7-9 to TRBJ2-1, with TRBD1 as a possible D gene (6 bases). V lost 5 bases to trimming and J lost 5 bases, with 16 bases between them. Germline CDR1 is SEHNR and CDR2 is FQNEAQ (reference sequence). CDR3 length: 15 amino acids. CDR3 protein: CASSIQGEVDNEQFF. Here the CDR3 DNA reads TGTGCCAGCAGCATACAGGGCGAGGTGGACAATGAGCAGTTCTTC.

J is TRBJ2-1 and V is TRBV20-1; 11 bases are a match to TRBD2. Looked up from germline, CDR1 is DFQATT and CDR2 is SNEGSKA (reference sequence). The CDR3 covers 17 residues. The ends lost 3 bases at V and 0 bases at J; junction bases unmatched: 7. CDR3 bases: TGCAGTGCTAGGGGGCTACTAGCGGGGGCCTCCTACAATGAGCAGTTCTTC. It yields the protein CSARGLLAGASYNEQFF.